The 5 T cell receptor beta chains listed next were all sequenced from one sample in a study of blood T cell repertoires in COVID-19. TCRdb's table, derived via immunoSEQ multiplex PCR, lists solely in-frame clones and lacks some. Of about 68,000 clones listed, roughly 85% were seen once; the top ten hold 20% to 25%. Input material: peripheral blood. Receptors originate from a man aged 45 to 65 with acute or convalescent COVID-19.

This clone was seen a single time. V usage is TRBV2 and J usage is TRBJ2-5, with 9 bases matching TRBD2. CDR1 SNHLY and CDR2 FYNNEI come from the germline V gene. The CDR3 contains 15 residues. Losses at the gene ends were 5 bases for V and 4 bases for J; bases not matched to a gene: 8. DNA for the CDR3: TGTGCCAGCAGTTCTCTAGCGGGGCTGGGAGAGACCCAGTACTTC. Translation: CASSSLAGLGETQYF.

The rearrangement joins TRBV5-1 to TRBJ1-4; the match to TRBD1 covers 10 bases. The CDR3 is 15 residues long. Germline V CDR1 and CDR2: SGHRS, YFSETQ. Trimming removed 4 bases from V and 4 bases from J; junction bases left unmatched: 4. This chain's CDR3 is CASSAGTGDNEKLFF. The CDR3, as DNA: TGCGCCAGCAGCGCGGGGACAGGGGATAATGAAAAACTGTTTTTT.

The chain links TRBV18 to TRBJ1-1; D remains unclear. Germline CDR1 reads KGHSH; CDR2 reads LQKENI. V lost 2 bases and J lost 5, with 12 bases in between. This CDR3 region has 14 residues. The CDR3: CASSPVAGETEAFF. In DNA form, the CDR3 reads TGTGCCAGCTCACCAGTCGCCGGGGAGACTGAAGCTTTCTTT.

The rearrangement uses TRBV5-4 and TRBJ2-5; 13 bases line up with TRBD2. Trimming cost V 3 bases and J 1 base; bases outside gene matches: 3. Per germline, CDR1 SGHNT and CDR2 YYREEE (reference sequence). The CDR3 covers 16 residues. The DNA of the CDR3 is TGTGCCAGCAGCTGGAGGACTAGCGGGGGCCAAGAGACCCAGTACTTC. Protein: CASSWRTSGGQETQYF.

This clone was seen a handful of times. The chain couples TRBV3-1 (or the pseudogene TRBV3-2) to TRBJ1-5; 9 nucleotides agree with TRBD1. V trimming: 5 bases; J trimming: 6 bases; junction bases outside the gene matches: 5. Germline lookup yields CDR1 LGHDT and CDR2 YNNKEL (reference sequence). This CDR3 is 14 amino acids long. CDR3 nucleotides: TGTGCCAGCAGCACCGGGACAGGGCCTCAGCCCCAGCATTTT. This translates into CASSTGTGPQPQHF.